Below are 23 T cell receptor beta chains sequenced from a single sample in a study of blood T cell repertoires in COVID-19. This table comes from immunoSEQ multiplex PCR, and its TCRdb copy is limited to in-frame clones, with some not included. This table holds fewer than 200,000 clones, about 86% found once. Sequencing input: peripheral blood. The receptors shown here come from an older woman with COVID-19, enrolled during active disease.

V gene TRBV11-3 combines with J gene TRBJ2-1; 13 nucleotides line up with TRBD2. The CDR3 is made up of 15 amino acids. Germline lookup yields CDR1 SGHNT and CDR2 YENEEA. J lost 7 bases, V lost 3 bases, and 3 bases had no gene match. CDR3 DNA sequence: TGTGCCAGCAGCTTCCGGACTAGCGGGGGTAATGAGCAGTTCTTC. It translates to CASSFRTSGGNEQFF.

The chain recombines TRBV28 with TRBJ2-2; tentatively, D is TRBD2 (6 bases). V dropped 3 bases and J dropped 1 base, with 12 bases sitting between them. Germline V gene sequence: CDR1 MDHEN, CDR2 SYDVKM. The CDR3 extends over 16 amino acids. CDR3 amino acids: CASSFFASENTGELFF. CDR3 DNA: TGTGCCAGCAGTTTTTTCGCTAGCGAGAACACCGGGGAGCTGTTTTTT.

This rearrangement joins TRBV28 to TRBJ2-7; possible D gene TRBD1, 6 bases. V was clipped by 7 bases and J by 3 bases, with 16 bases between them. The CDR3 has 14 residues. Germline CDR1 reads MDHEN; CDR2 reads SYDVKM. CDR3 coding DNA: TGTGCCAGCACCAAGTCAGGGGCGAACTACGAGCAGTACTTC. Translation: CASTKSGANYEQYF.

This chain joins TRBV5-4 and TRBJ2-6; 7 bases map to TRBD1. Germline CDR1 and CDR2: SGHNT and YYREEE (reference sequence). The CDR3 is 16 residues long. J was trimmed by 1 base and V by 4 bases; bases with no gene match: 5. CDR3 nucleotides: TGTGCCAGCAGCGTGGCGACAGGGTCTGGGGCCAACGTCCTGACTTTC. This gives the protein CASSVATGSGANVLTF.

J is TRBJ1-1 and V is TRBV6-5; possibly TRBD1 for D (6 bases). The V end was cut by 6 bases, the J end by 8 bases, with 10 bases between. This CDR3 contains 11 residues. Per the germline V gene, CDR1 is MNHEY and CDR2 is SVGAGI. CDR3 coding DNA: TGTGCCAGCAGGAGACAGGCAGAAGCTTTCTTT. Translation gives CASRRQAEAFF.

As regards this clone: Its ends do not fully match the called genes, so a read error is possible. Other nucleotide sequences in the sample specify the same CDR3. The CDR3 DNA is TGCGCCAGCAGCTTAGGACTAGCGGGCACTGATACGCAGTATTTT. Its translation is CASSLGLAGTDTQYF. The chain recombines TRBV5-1 with TRBJ2-3; 11 bases match TRBD2. CDR3 length equals 15 residues. Germline CDR1 is SGHRS and CDR2 is YFSETQ.

This chain uses TRBV5-1 with TRBJ2-1; 7 positions agree with TRBD2. The V gene end was trimmed by 3 bases and the J gene end by 4 bases; junction bases not matched to a gene: 10. The CDR3 runs to 16 residues. In germline, CDR1 is SGHRS, CDR2 YFSETQ. The CDR3 sequence: CASSSSGTTIYNEQFF. CDR3 coding DNA: TGCGCCAGCAGCTCCTCCGGGACTACAATTTACAATGAGCAGTTCTTC.

This clone has only a few counts. DNA of the CDR3: TGTGCCAGCAGGGTTGACAGGGGGCTCGCAAAACTGTTTTTT. It specifies CASRVDRGLAKLFF. The chain employs TRBV2 and TRBJ1-4; TRBD1 matches 10 bases. The CDR3 has 14 residues. The J segment lost 10 bases and the V segment lost 6 bases, leaving 8 bases of the junction unmatched. Germline V gene sequence: CDR1 SNHLY, CDR2 FYNNEI.

The CDR3 DNA is TGCGCCAGCAGCTTGGCTCGGGGAAACTACGAGCAGTACTTC. Translating it yields CASSLARGNYEQYF. The rearrangement links TRBV5-1 to TRBJ2-7; TRBD2 might be the D (5 bases). Trimming left V 0 bases short and J 3 bases short, with 10 bases between. In germline, CDR1 is SGHRS, CDR2 YFSETQ. This CDR3 comprises 14 residues.

The rearrangement joins TRBV1 to TRBJ1-2; the table's D call TRBD1 went unverified against the DNA. TRBV1 is a known pseudogene. CDR3 length: 15 residues. DNA for the CDR3: TGCACCAGCAGCCACGGCCCGGGACATAATTATGGCTACACCTTC. This codes for CTSSHGPGHNYGYTF.

The chain uses TRBV6-2 or TRBV6-3 and TRBJ1-2; the D is unclear. CDR1 is MNHEY and CDR2 is SVGEGT in the germline V gene. The CDR3 is 14 residues long. Trimming pared 5 bases from V and 3 bases from J, leaving 13 bases between. The CDR3: CASSLHSTDYGYTF. The CDR3, as DNA: TGTGCCAGCAGTCTACACTCTACAGACTATGGCTACACCTTC.

The chain uses TRBV7-9 and TRBJ1-1; 7 bases map to TRBD1. The CDR3 extends over 15 amino acids. J gave up 0 bases and V 5 bases, and 6 bases lay outside the gene matches. Germline assignment: CDR1 SEHNR and CDR2 FQNEAQ (reference sequence). The CDR3 DNA reads as TGTGCCAGCAGCCCGCCGGGACAGTTGAACACTGAAGCTTTCTTT. Translation gives CASSPPGQLNTEAFF.

The chain recombines TRBV6-5 with TRBJ2-7, with 10 positions matching TRBD2. V trimming: 7 bases; J trimming: 2 bases; junction bases outside the gene matches: 2. Germline V gene lookup returns CDR1 MNHEY and CDR2 SVGAGI. The CDR3 consists of 13 residues. The CDR3 spells CASTAGGAYEQYF. DNA of the CDR3: TGTGCCAGCACAGCGGGAGGGGCCTACGAGCAGTACTTC.

The V and J genes are TRBV11-2 and TRBJ2-5; 10 positions agree with TRBD1. The V gene's germline CDR1 is SGHAT and CDR2 FQNNGV. The CDR3 covers 17 residues. The ends lost 5 bases at V and 1 base at J; junction bases unmatched: 10. CDR3 nucleotides: TGTGCCAGCAGCCAGGGACAGGGGCCACCTTTCCAAGAGACCCAGTACTTC. It translates to CASSQGQGPPFQETQYF.

The J gene is TRBJ1-4, the V gene TRBV3-1 (or the pseudogene TRBV3-2); D unclear. Germline CDR1 and CDR2: LGHDT and YNNKEL (reference sequence). The ends were cut back, 1 base at V and 10 bases at J, with 13 bases in the middle. This CDR3 spans 14 amino acids. Here the CDR3 DNA reads TGTGCCAGCAGCCAAGCTAGAGCGGGCGGAAAACTGTTTTTT. Translating gives CASSQARAGGKLFF.

The CDR3 nucleotides read TGCAGTGCACTGCAAGAGACCCAGTACTTC. Translated: CSALQETQYF. This rearrangement joins TRBV20-1 to TRBJ2-5; no clear D gene. The CDR3 has 10 amino acids. Deletions cut 6 bases from V and 2 bases from J, with 4 bases between. CDR1 and CDR2 (germline): DFQATT, SNEGSKA (reference sequence).

This sequence joins TRBV12-3 or TRBV12-4 and TRBJ1-1; 8 nucleotides match TRBD1. CDR3 size: 13 residues. Unmatched junction bases numbered 4, after V lost 3 bases and J lost 7 bases. CDR3 residues: CASSFRQGYEAFF. The CDR3 DNA reads TGTGCCAGCAGTTTTCGACAGGGGTATGAAGCTTTCTTT.

J is TRBJ2-2 and V is TRBV30; unclear D gene. The CDR3 loop spans 13 amino acids. With 3 bases removed from V and 7 bases from J, the gap between germline ends came to 12 bases. Germline V gene data show CDR1 as GTSNPN and CDR2 as SVGIG (reference sequence). In DNA form, the CDR3 reads TGTGCCTGGAGGCTAAGCTCATTCGGGGAGCTGTTTTTT. Its translation: CAWRLSSFGELFF.

This clone was counted at least ten times. The chain is built from TRBV18 and TRBJ2-4; TRBD1 matches at 7 bases. The CDR3 totals 14 residues. Germline trimming cut 3 bases from V and 4 bases from J; bases unmatched to any gene: 3. Looked up from germline, CDR1 is KGHSH and CDR2 is LQKENI. This CDR3 reads CASSPTGQKNIQYF. The CDR3 DNA is TGTGCCAGCTCACCTACGGGACAGAAAAACATTCAGTACTTC.

The gene calls are TRBV4-1 and TRBJ2-5; D possibly corresponds to TRBD1 (7 bases). The CDR3 spans 18 residues. The V and J ends lost 1 base and 1 base respectively, with 19 bases between them. Germline loops: CDR1 MGHRA, CDR2 YSYEKL. In DNA, the CDR3 is TGCGCCAGCAGCCAAGGGCCAGGGGGGAGACTCCTCCAAGAGACCCAGTACTTC. Its translation is CASSQGPGGRLLQETQYF.

This chain uses TRBV7-9 with TRBJ1-6, with 10 bases matching TRBD1. Per the germline V gene, CDR1 is SEHNR and CDR2 is FQNEAQ (reference sequence). The CDR3 loop spans 14 amino acids. V was clipped by 5 bases and J by 10 bases; unmatched bases: 5. The CDR3: CASSQGTGASPLHF. The CDR3 DNA reads TGTGCCAGCAGCCAAGGGACAGGGGCCTCACCCCTCCACTTT.

The chain joins TRBV6-1 to TRBJ1-2; maybe TRBD1 (6 bases). Germline V lookup: CDR1 MNHNS, CDR2 SASEGT. V shed 6 bases and J shed 4 bases, with 9 bases lying between them. The CDR3 covers 12 residues. CDR3 nucleotides: TGTGCCAGCAGGGACAGCATCTATGGCTACACCTTC. It specifies CASRDSIYGYTF.

This chain connects TRBV19 to TRBJ1-5; 9 nucleotides agree with TRBD1. CDR1 and CDR2 (germline): LNHDA, SQIVND (reference sequence). Trimming took 3 bases from V and 3 from J; bases not matched to a gene: 3. The CDR3 sequence is 15 residues long. In DNA, the CDR3 is TGTGCCAGTAGTATCGGGACAGGGCCCAATCAGCCCCAGCATTTT. This codes for CASSIGTGPNQPQHF.